These 8 T cell receptor beta chains originate from one sample sequenced in a study of response to subunit inactivated influenza vaccine. TCRdb itself ran the RT-PCR reads through MiXCR, one entry per CDR3 protein. The sample holds hundreds of thousands of distinct CDR3 sequences, about a sixth seen once. Sequencing was performed on PBMCs from blood, taken approximately 12 days after vaccination. The receptors stem from a middle-aged man who received an inactivated influenza vaccine.

The sample holds a few counts of this clonotype. The chain uses TRBV2 and TRBJ1-5; D unresolved. The length of the CDR3 is 13 residues. Looked up from germline, CDR1 is SNHLY and CDR2 is FYNNEI. V was shortened by 2 bases and J by 2 bases, with 4 bases between the two germline ends. The CDR3 protein is CASSERGNQPQHF. In DNA, the CDR3 is TGTGCCAGCAGTGAAAGAGGCAATCAGCCCCAGCATTTT.

This clonotype was detected many times. CDR3 residues: CASSTGDFEQYF. The DNA for the CDR3 is TGTGCCAGCAGCACGGGTGATTTCGAGCAGTACTTC. This sequence joins TRBV2 and TRBJ2-7; D not resolved. Trimming cost V 6 bases and J 6 bases, with 12 bases left between them. The CDR3 covers 12 residues. Looked up from germline, CDR1 is SNHLY and CDR2 is FYNNEI.

This clonotype was seen a few times. The V call is TRBV10-3, the J call TRBJ2-4, with D hard to call. The V end was cut by 0 bases, the J end by 8 bases, with 8 bases between. CDR1 and CDR2 from the germline V gene are ENHRY and SYGVKD. This CDR3 is built from 13 residues. The DNA for the CDR3 is TGTGCCATCAGTGAGTCTGATGTGGACATTCAGTACTTC. Translating it yields CAISESDVDIQYF.

This clonotype appeared many times. The V gene is TRBV5-5, the J gene TRBJ1-2; D remains unclear. Germline V CDR1 and CDR2: SGHKS, YYEKEE (reference sequence). The CDR3 has 13 residues. The V end was cut by 5 bases, the J end by 1 base, with 9 bases between. In nucleotides, the CDR3 is TGTGCCAGCAGTCTCGACGGTAACTATGGCTACACCTTC. Encoded protein: CASSLDGNYGYTF.

J is TRBJ2-7 and V is TRBV27; no clear D. The germline V gene encodes CDR1 MNHEY and CDR2 SMNVEV (reference sequence). The CDR3 length is 15 residues. V lost 5 bases, J lost 0 bases, and 14 bases lay in between. The CDR3: CASSPVMSLSYEQYF. The CDR3 nucleotides are TGTGCCAGCAGTCCCGTTATGAGCCTCTCCTACGAGCAGTACTTC.

The table lists this clonotype with a few counts. The chain uses TRBV7-8 and TRBJ2-1; 15 nucleotides line up with TRBD2. Germline CDR1 is SGHVS and CDR2 is FQNEAQ. Trimming took 4 bases from V and 2 from J; bases not matched to a gene: 12. This CDR3 spans 20 amino acids. CDR3 nucleotides: TGTGCCAGCAGCTACCGGACTAGCGGGAGGGTCCCGTCTACCTACAATGAGCAGTTCTTC. Translation: CASSYRTSGRVPSTYNEQFF.

The rearrangement links TRBV3-1 to TRBJ2-7; a weak D match, TRBD2 (6 bases). From germline, CDR1 is LGHDT and CDR2 YNNKEL (reference sequence). Trimming took off 5 bases at V and 3 bases at J, with 20 bases between the two ends. This CDR3 comprises 16 residues. Written as DNA, the CDR3 is TGTGCCAGCAGCTTGGCCGGAGGGGTCGCGGTCTACGAGCAGTACTTC. Its protein is CASSLAGGVAVYEQYF.

Points on this clonotype: This may stem from a read error, because a much larger clone lies one nucleotide away. The rearrangement uses TRBV5-5 and TRBJ2-2, with no clear D. Germline lookup yields CDR1 SGHKS and CDR2 YYEKEE (reference sequence). This CDR3 has 15 amino acids. The CDR3 region has the DNA TGTGCCAGCAGCCCTTGGGGTGCGAACACCGCGGAGCTGTTTTTT. This gives the protein CASSPWGANTAELFF.